This TCR beta chain was captured in a study of blood T cell repertoires in COVID-19. Overall study context: Samples representing acute and convalescent COVID-19 were sourced from the United States, Italy and Spain. Sample material is recorded as cDNA or gDNA derived from T cells, B-cell-depleted T cells, or PBMCs.

This clone appeared once. Methods used by the authors: For nucleated cells, counts were estimated from reference gene primer amplification. Measured with immunoSEQ multiplex PCR; TCRdb has only the in-frame clones, and not every one. That table gives V, J and clone size, and the DNA gave D and trimming. The sample contains just over 650,000 clones, approximately 90% of which appear only once. CDR1 and CDR2 from the germline V gene are SGHRS and YFSETQ. Trimming took 0 bases from V and 4 from J, leaving 14 bases between them. This CDR3 region has 16 residues. This TCR was sampled from a young woman with acute or convalescent COVID-19. Sequenced input: peripheral blood. The chain is built from TRBV5-1 and TRBJ1-5, with D maybe TRBD1 (6 bases). The CDR3 nucleotides read TGCGCCAGCAGCTTGGTTGGCGGGCAGGGGAATCAGCCCCAGCATTTT. It translates to CASSLVGGQGNQPQHF. Filled out from reference TRBV5-1 and TRBJ1-5, the complete variable domain reads KAGVTQTPRYLIKTRGQQVTLSCSPISGHRSVSWYQQTPGQGLQFLFEYFSETQRNKGNFPGRFSGRQFSNSRSEMNVSTLELGDSALYLCASSLVGGQGNQPQHFGDGTRLSIL.